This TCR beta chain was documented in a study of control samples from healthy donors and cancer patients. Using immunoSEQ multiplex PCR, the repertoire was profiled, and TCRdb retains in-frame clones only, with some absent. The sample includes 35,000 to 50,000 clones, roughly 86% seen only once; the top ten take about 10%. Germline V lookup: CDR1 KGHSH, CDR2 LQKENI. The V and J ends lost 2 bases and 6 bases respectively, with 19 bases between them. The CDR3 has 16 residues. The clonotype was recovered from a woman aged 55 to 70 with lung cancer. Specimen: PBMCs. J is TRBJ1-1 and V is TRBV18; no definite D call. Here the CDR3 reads CASSPISKGPGSEAFF. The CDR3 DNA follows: TGTGCCAGCTCACCAATTTCAAAGGGTCCGGGATCTGAAGCTTTCTTT.